The clone carrying this T cell receptor (beta chain) was detected ten times or more. The data derive from a study of early T cells in non-severe SARS-CoV-2 infection. Unique molecular identifiers were attached to individual cDNA molecules. TCRdb re-derived calls from the 5' RACE reads in MiXCR, one entry per CDR3 protein. Found here are 25,000 to 35,000 distinct CDR3 sequences, roughly 4.6% of them singletons; the top ten hold approximately 5.2%. V was pared by 7 bases and J by 2 bases, with 12 bases between. The CDR3 loop spans 12 amino acids. Germline V CDR1 and CDR2: SQVTM, ANQGSEA. The chain links TRBV29-1 to TRBJ2-7; D possibly corresponds to TRBD1 (6 bases). The starting material was whole blood, obtained at baseline. This TCR derives from an adult who was a healthcare worker with PCR-confirmed SARS-CoV-2 infection or an uninfected control (not recorded which). The CDR3 sequence is CSAAQGPYEQYF. CDR3 bases: TGCAGCGCTGCACAGGGACCCTACGAGCAGTACTTC.